The 22 T cell receptor beta chains listed next were all sequenced from one sample in a study of CD8+CD57+ T cells in acquired aplastic anemia (dated by TCRdb to 2016 to 2019). Sequenced using an Illumina HiSeq 2000. TCR beta VDJ combination and CDR3 sequence profiling used genomic DNA as the template. Through fastp at Q25 and MiXCR, TCRdb rebuilt clones from the public reads, retaining in-frame beta chains. Here each entry gathers all rows of one CDR3 protein and keeps the most common genes and DNA. The sample includes about 120,000 distinct CDR3 sequences, with 45% to 60% observed a single time. The top ten constitute roughly 30% of the sample. Expansion of CD8+CD57+ cells had been shown by flow cytometry in the patients chosen for sequencing. Sequenced input: sorted CD4+, CD8+, or CD8+CD57+ T cells (not recorded which) from PBMCs. The source of these receptors is a human donor with aplastic anemia.

Points on this clonotype: A read error may account for a junction end that differs from germline. The chain carries TRBV4-3 and TRBJ1-5, with 12 positions matching TRBD1. The CDR3 is made up of 18 amino acids. Germline V gene data show CDR1 as LGHNA and CDR2 as YSLEER. The CDR3 coding sequence is TGCGCCAGAAGCCAAGATGGGGTCGGGACAGGGGGCTATCAGCCCCAGCATTTT. Translated: CARSQDGVGTGGYQPQHF.

This clonotype was detected ten times or more. The V call is TRBV2, the J call TRBJ2-7; 13 bases map to TRBD2. With 10 bases clipped from V and 2 bases from J, the junction kept 8 bases outside the gene matches. The CDR3 has 15 amino acids. CDR1 SNHLY and CDR2 FYNNEI come from the germline V gene. This CDR3 reads CAIFSGTSGTYEQYF. The CDR3 DNA reads as TGTGCCATCTTTTCCGGGACTAGCGGGACCTACGAGCAGTACTTC.

The CDR3 DNA follows: TGTGCCAGCAGCTTATGGGACAGGGATTCACCCCTCCACTTT. This gives the protein CASSLWDRDSPLHF. J is TRBJ1-6 and V is TRBV7-2, with 9 bases aligning to TRBD1. The germline V gene encodes CDR1 SGHTA and CDR2 FQGNSA. V was pared by 2 bases and J by 8 bases, with 1 base of the junction left unmatched. This CDR3 has 14 amino acids.

Regarding this clonotype: An end of the junction does not agree with germline; a read error may underlie this. The V call is TRBV20-1, the J call TRBJ1-3; D remains ambiguous. Germline lookup yields CDR1 DFQATT and CDR2 SNEGSKA (reference sequence). This CDR3 comprises 13 residues. CDR3 amino acids: CNARPPSGNTIYF. The CDR3 bases are TGCAATGCTAGACCCCCCTCTGGAAACACCATATATTTT.

The genes are TRBV7-6 and TRBJ2-3, with 8 nucleotides matching TRBD2. This CDR3 contains 14 residues. Looked up from germline, CDR1 is SGHVS and CDR2 is FNYEAQ. Germline trimming cut 3 bases from V and 1 base from J; bases unmatched to any gene: 0. As DNA, the CDR3 is TGTGCCAGCAGCTTTAGCGGGGGCACAGATACGCAGTATTTT. The encoded protein is CASSFSGGTDTQYF.

In its sample, this clonotype was seen many times. This chain connects TRBV7-9 to TRBJ2-1; 10 bases map to TRBD2. The ends lost 5 bases at V and 4 bases at J; junction bases unmatched: 8. Germline lookup yields CDR1 SEHNR and CDR2 FQNEAQ (reference sequence). The CDR3 consists of 16 residues. The CDR3 is CASSPYLAGDYNEQFF. CDR3 nucleotides: TGTGCCAGCAGCCCGTACCTAGCGGGAGATTACAATGAGCAGTTCTTC.

This chain connects TRBV7-8 to TRBJ2-7; 9 bases are a match to TRBD1. Germline trimming cut 4 bases from V and 5 bases from J; bases unmatched to any gene: 9. Germline-derived CDR1 and CDR2 are SGHVS and FQNEAQ. This CDR3 contains 15 residues. For the CDR3, the DNA is TGTGCCAGCAGCTATTCAACCGGGACAGGGCACGAGCAGTACTTC. This translates into CASSYSTGTGHEQYF.

This clonotype was found a few times. The CDR3 bases are TGCGCCAGCAGCTTTGAGGGACTATTTACCTACGAGCAGTACTTC. This translates into CASSFEGLFTYEQYF. This chain links TRBV5-1 with TRBJ2-7; 7 bases fit TRBD2. Losses at the gene ends were 2 bases for V and 2 bases for J; bases not matched to a gene: 7. This CDR3 region has 15 residues. Per germline, CDR1 SGHRS and CDR2 YFSETQ.

This chain links TRBV12-3 or TRBV12-4 with TRBJ1-1; 7 bases agree with TRBD1. V lost 6 bases to trimming and J lost 0 bases; unmatched junction nucleotides: 7. The CDR3 runs to 15 residues. The CDR3 sequence: CASSQRQGLNTEAFF. In nucleotides, the CDR3 is TGTGCCAGCAGCCAAAGACAGGGCTTGAACACTGAAGCTTTCTTT.

Turning to this clonotype: Given a much more abundant clone one base away, this may be a read error. V and J are TRBV12-3 or TRBV12-4 and TRBJ1-5, with a tentative D call TRBD1 (6 bases). This CDR3 is built from 14 residues. V was shortened by 8 bases and J by 5 bases, with 16 bases between the two germline ends. The CDR3 sequence is CASGWHREDQPQHF. In nucleotides, the CDR3 is TGTGCCAGCGGTTGGCACAGGGAGGATCAGCCCCAGCATTTT.

The V and J genes are TRBV7-6 and TRBJ2-2, with D maybe TRBD1 (6 bases). V gave up 6 bases and J gave up 0 bases, with 14 bases separating them. Germline loops: CDR1 SGHVS, CDR2 FNYEAQ. The CDR3 consists of 16 residues. The CDR3 DNA follows: TGTGCCAGCAGTTCCCCCCGGACAGCGAACACCGGGGAGCTGTTTTTT. Its translation is CASSSPRTANTGELFF.

This clonotype was counted ten times or more. CDR3 sequence reads: CASSLGGGDQPQHF. The DNA for the CDR3 is TGTGCCAGCAGCTTAGGAGGGGGCGATCAGCCCCAGCATTTT. The chain carries TRBV7-9 and TRBJ1-5; TRBD1 matches 7 bases. Trimming at V came to 1 base and at J to 5 bases, leaving 2 bases not matched to a gene. CDR3 size: 14 residues. Germline lookup yields CDR1 SEHNR and CDR2 FQNEAQ (reference sequence).

There are many counts of this clonotype. The chain is built from TRBV7-6 and TRBJ1-3, with TRBD1 as a possible D gene (5 bases). The germline gives CDR1 SGHVS, CDR2 FNYEAQ. V gave up 6 bases and J gave up 0 bases, with 12 bases separating them. This CDR3 has 15 residues. CDR3 coding DNA: TGTGCCAGCAGTTTCGGGACGGGCTCTGGAAACACCATATATTTT. Translating it yields CASSFGTGSGNTIYF.

Details on this clonotype: One end of the junction is discordant with germline, which a read error may explain. The chain couples TRBV20-1 to TRBJ2-7, with TRBD2 matching over 7 bases. From germline, CDR1 is DFQATT and CDR2 SNEGSKA (reference sequence). This CDR3 is built from 12 residues. The CDR3 DNA follows: TGCAGTGCTCGGACTAGTACCTACGCGCAGTACTTC. This translates into CSARTSTYAQYF.

A note on this clonotype: A much larger clonotype is one base distant, so this may be a read error. The genes are TRBV12-3 or TRBV12-4 and TRBJ1-1; D not resolved. This CDR3 spans 12 amino acids. CDR3 residues: CARSLNSPVAFF. The DNA of the CDR3 is TGTGCCAGGAGTTTAAACAGTCCAGTGGCTTTCTTT.

The V gene is TRBV20-1, the J gene TRBJ2-7, with a tentative D call TRBD1 (5 bases). V shed 1 base and J shed 3 bases, with 13 bases lying between them. This CDR3 is built from 14 residues. Germline-derived CDR1 and CDR2 are DFQATT and SNEGSKA (reference sequence). The CDR3 coding sequence is TGCAGTGCTAGAGGGCAGGGTGGGGTCTACGAGCAGTACTTC. It specifies CSARGQGGVYEQYF.

J is TRBJ2-7 and V is TRBV7-2; D may be TRBD1 (6 bases). The CDR3 consists of 15 residues. V was shortened by 4 bases and J by 2 bases, with 15 bases between the two germline ends. From germline, CDR1 is SGHTA and CDR2 FQGNSA. The CDR3 here is CASSYGQTPTYEQYF. The CDR3 coding sequence is TGTGCCAGCAGCTATGGACAGACTCCTACCTACGAGCAGTACTTC. Variable domain in full (rest from reference TRBV7-2 and TRBJ2-7): GAGVSQSPSNKVTEKGKDVELRCDPISGHTALYWYRQSLGQGLEFLIYFQGNSAPDKSGLPSDRFSAERTGGSVSTLTIQRTQQEDSAVYLCASSYGQTPTYEQYFGPGTRLTVT.

The rearrangement joins TRBV2 to TRBJ1-4; 11 nucleotides match TRBD1. The V gene end was trimmed by 1 base and the J gene end by 7 bases; junction bases not matched to a gene: 2. Germline loops: CDR1 SNHLY, CDR2 FYNNEI. The CDR3 length is 15 residues. The CDR3 DNA reads TGTGCCAGCAGTGAAGTTGGGACAGGGGGTGAAAAACTGTTTTTT. Translating gives CASSEVGTGGEKLFF.

The rearrangement joins TRBV7-9 to TRBJ2-7; 9 bases line up with TRBD1. The CDR3 loop spans 14 amino acids. J gave up 7 bases and V 8 bases, and 12 bases lay outside the gene matches. In germline, CDR1 is SEHNR, CDR2 FQNEAQ (reference sequence). CDR3 DNA sequence: TGTGCCAGCGTTAGGGGACAGGGAAGGGTGGAGCAGTACTTC. Its protein product is CASVRGQGRVEQYF.

Of note for this clonotype: Because it lacks the conserved phenylalanine or tryptophan at the end, this CDR3 is likely a read error. The limits of the CDR3 on the DNA are not certain, so only TCRdb's listed CDR3 is given. This chain links TRBV29-1 with TRBJ1-2; the table assigns TRBD1, which was not confirmed against the DNA. Germline V CDR1 and CDR2: SQVTM, ANQGSEA. From its first to its last residue, the CDR3 has 15 amino acids. This chain's CDR3 is CSVDPYSVGVSGGTL.

This clonotype was observed a handful of times. The genes are TRBV24-1 and TRBJ2-5; 13 positions agree with TRBD2. The germline CDR1 and CDR2 sequences are KGHDR and SFDVKD. After removal of 4 bases from V and 2 bases from J, the junction contained 3 bases not matched to a gene. The CDR3 is 16 amino acids. The CDR3 region is CATSEGLAGEQETQYF. DNA of the CDR3: TGTGCCACCAGTGAAGGACTAGCGGGGGAACAAGAGACCCAGTACTTC.

This clonotype occurred a few times. The chain combines TRBV10-3 with TRBJ2-6, with D unclear. V lost 7 bases to trimming and J lost 4 bases, with 8 bases between them. CDR1 is ENHRY, CDR2 SYGVKD, per germline. The CDR3 extends over 13 amino acids. The CDR3 reads CAIKGTGANVLTF. CDR3 nucleotides: TGTGCCATCAAGGGAACCGGGGCCAACGTCCTGACTTTC.